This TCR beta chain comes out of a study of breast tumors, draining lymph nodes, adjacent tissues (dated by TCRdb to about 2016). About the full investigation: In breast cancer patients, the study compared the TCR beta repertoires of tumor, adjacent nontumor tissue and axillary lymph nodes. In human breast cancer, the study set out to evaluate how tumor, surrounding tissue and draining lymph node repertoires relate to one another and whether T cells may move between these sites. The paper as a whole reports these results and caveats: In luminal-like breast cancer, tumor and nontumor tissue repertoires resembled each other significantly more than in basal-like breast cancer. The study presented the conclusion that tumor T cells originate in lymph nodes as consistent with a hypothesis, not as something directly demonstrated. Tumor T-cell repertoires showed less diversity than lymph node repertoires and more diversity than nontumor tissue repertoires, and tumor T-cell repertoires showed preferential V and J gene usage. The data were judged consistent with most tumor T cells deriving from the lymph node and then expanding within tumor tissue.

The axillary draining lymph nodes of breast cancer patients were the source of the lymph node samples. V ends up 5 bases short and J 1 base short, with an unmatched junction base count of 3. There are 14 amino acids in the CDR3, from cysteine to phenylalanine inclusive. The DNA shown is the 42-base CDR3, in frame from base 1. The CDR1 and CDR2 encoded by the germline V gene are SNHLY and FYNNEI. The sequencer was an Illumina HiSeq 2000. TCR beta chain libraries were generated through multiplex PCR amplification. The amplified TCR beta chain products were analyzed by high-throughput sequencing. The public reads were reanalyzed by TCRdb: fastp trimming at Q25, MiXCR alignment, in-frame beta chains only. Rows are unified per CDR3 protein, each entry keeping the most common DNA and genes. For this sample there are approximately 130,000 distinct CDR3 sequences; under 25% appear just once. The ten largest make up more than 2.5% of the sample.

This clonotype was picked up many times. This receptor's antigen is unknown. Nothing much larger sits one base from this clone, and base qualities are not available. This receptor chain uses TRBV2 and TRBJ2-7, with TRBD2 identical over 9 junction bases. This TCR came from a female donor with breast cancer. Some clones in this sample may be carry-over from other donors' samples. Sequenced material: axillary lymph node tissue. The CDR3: CASSLRGGSYEQYF. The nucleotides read TGTGCCAGCAGTCTGCGGGGGGGGTCCTACGAGCAGTACTTC.